This TCR beta chain was documented in a study of blood T cell repertoires in COVID-19. V was pared by 6 bases and J by 0 bases, with 15 bases between. The CDR3 runs 16 residues. The germline V gene has CDR1 SEHNR and CDR2 FQNEAQ (reference sequence). Profiling relied on immunoSEQ multiplex PCR, and the TCRdb table lists in-frame clones only, not all of them. The sample yields some 110,000 clones, about 84% seen once. This clone has only a few counts. This clonotype was obtained from a human donor in a cohort sampled during active COVID-19. The specimen was peripheral blood. The gene calls are TRBV7-9 and TRBJ2-4; D is unclear. CDR3 DNA sequence: TGTGCCAGCAGATCGGGTTTTCTACTAGCCAAAAACATTCAGTACTTC. It encodes CASRSGFLLAKNIQYF.